These 22 T cell receptor beta chains were sequenced from one sample in a study of T cells in Graves' hyperthyroidism and ophthalmopathy. Amplification of TCR beta CDR3 regions used RNA as the template. Using the HTBI primer set, a first-round RT-PCR was run on the TCR CDR3. In TCRdb, the multiplex PCR reads were re-called with MiXCR into one record per CDR3 protein. The sample yields under 400,000 distinct CDR3 sequences, less than 15% seen once. The sample taken for sequencing was blood. The receptor source for this set is a young woman with Graves' hyperthyroidism.

This clonotype was observed many times. This chain connects TRBV28 to TRBJ2-7; possibly TRBD1 for D (6 bases). This CDR3 spans 15 amino acids. V was cut by 5 bases and J by 1 base, with 15 bases left in between. Germline V CDR1 and CDR2: MDHEN, SYDVKM. As DNA, the CDR3 is TGTGCCAGCAGTGCACCGGGACAATCATCCTACGAGCAGTACTTC. It encodes CASSAPGQSSYEQYF.

In its sample, this clonotype was seen many times. The chain links TRBV7-9 to TRBJ1-2; tentative D call: TRBD1 (6 bases). Germline V gives CDR1 SEHNR, CDR2 FQNEAQ (reference sequence). Trimming took 5 bases from V and 4 from J, leaving 17 bases between them. The CDR3 runs to 15 residues. The CDR3 sequence: CASSQGTFQVYGYTF. In DNA form, the CDR3 reads TGTGCCAGCAGCCAGGGGACTTTCCAGGTCTATGGCTACACCTTC.

The V and J genes are TRBV2 and TRBJ1-4; 8 bases align to TRBD1. The V and J ends lost 10 bases and 2 bases, in that order; junction bases with no gene match: 9. Germline CDR1 and CDR2: SNHLY and FYNNEI. The CDR3 has 15 amino acids. In DNA form, the CDR3 reads TGTGCCACCGGACAGGGATTATTCACTAATGAAAAACTGTTTTTT. Its translation is CATGQGLFTNEKLFF.

This clonotype was seen repeatedly, ten times or more. The chain has TRBV11-1 and TRBJ2-7; D is perhaps TRBD2 (5 bases). Germline values: CDR1 SGHAT, CDR2 FQDESV (reference sequence). The germline V and J ends were trimmed by 3 bases and 0 bases, with 18 bases remaining between them. The CDR3 consists of 17 residues. CDR3: CASSFGLAKKFSYEQYF. CDR3 coding DNA: TGTGCCAGCAGCTTCGGTTTAGCGAAGAAATTCTCCTACGAGCAGTACTTC.

In this sample, this clonotype turned up a few times. Being one base from a much bigger clone, this may be a read error. The chain has TRBV6-1 and TRBJ2-1; TRBD1 aligns across 7 bases. Looked up from germline, CDR1 is MNHNS and CDR2 is SASEGT. The CDR3 has 13 residues. CDR3 in amino acids: CASSWTGLDERFF. The CDR3 DNA reads as TGTGCCAGCAGCTGGACAGGACTGGATGAGCGGTTCTTC.

This clonotype was observed a few times. The V gene is TRBV4-3, the J gene TRBJ2-1; TRBD2 agrees at 7 bases. V was pared by 0 bases and J by 2 bases, with 4 bases of the junction left unmatched. Germline CDR1 is LGHNA and CDR2 is YSLEER. The CDR3 loop spans 16 amino acids. CDR3 coding DNA: TGCGCCAGCAGCCAAGACCTCCTAGCGGCCTACAATGAGCAGTTCTTC. This translates into CASSQDLLAAYNEQFF.

The rearrangement uses TRBV28 and TRBJ2-7; D may be TRBD1 or TRBD2 (6 bases each). The V and J ends lost 7 bases and 3 bases respectively, with 16 bases between them. The CDR3 consists of 14 residues. Per germline, CDR1 MDHEN and CDR2 SYDVKM. This chain's CDR3 is CASKTAGQSYEQYF. CDR3 sequence (DNA): TGTGCCAGCAAAACTGCGGGACAAAGCTACGAGCAGTACTTC.

This clonotype was counted at least ten times. The chain uses TRBV28 and TRBJ2-1, with 9 bases fitting TRBD2. V lost 3 bases to trimming and J lost 8 bases; unmatched junction nucleotides: 14. The CDR3 sequence is 17 residues long. Germline CDR1 reads MDHEN; CDR2 reads SYDVKM. The CDR3 spells CASSLGQLAGWGDEQFF. In nucleotides, the CDR3 is TGTGCCAGCAGTTTGGGGCAACTAGCGGGTTGGGGCGATGAGCAGTTCTTC.

This clonotype was picked up many times. The chain links TRBV28 to TRBJ2-3; a weak D match, TRBD2 (6 bases). This CDR3 comprises 14 residues. Trimming stripped 2 bases from V and 4 bases from J, with 10 bases between. CDR1 is MDHEN, CDR2 SYDVKM, per germline. The CDR3 DNA sequence: TGTGCCAGCAGTTTACCCCGGAGGGCAGATACGCAGTATTTT. It translates to CASSLPRRADTQYF.

Ten or more counts support this clonotype. This chain links TRBV19 with TRBJ1-2; 7 nucleotides agree with TRBD1. The junction had 7 bases not matched to a gene; V was cut back by 6 bases and J by 6 bases. Germline CDR1 reads LNHDA; CDR2 reads SQIVND (reference sequence). The CDR3 consists of 13 residues. The CDR3 region is CASREDRVNGYTF. The CDR3 nucleotides read TGTGCCAGTAGGGAAGACAGGGTCAATGGCTACACCTTC.

Many counts were recorded for this clonotype. This chain uses TRBV12-3 or TRBV12-4 with TRBJ2-7, with D perhaps matching TRBD1 (5 bases). V was pared by 7 bases and J by 2 bases, with 33 bases between. This CDR3 is 20 amino acids long. The CDR3 protein is CASTPAVASGGVGRAYEQYF. The CDR3 DNA reads TGTGCCAGCACTCCCGCGGTAGCTTCGGGCGGCGTGGGCAGGGCCTACGAGCAGTACTTC.

The sample holds a few counts of this clonotype. The chain has TRBV28 and TRBJ2-1; TRBD2 matches at 16 bases. In germline, CDR1 is MDHEN, CDR2 SYDVKM. This CDR3 has 19 amino acids. Trimming cost V 8 bases and J 5 bases; bases outside gene matches: 15. The CDR3 nucleotides read TGTGCCAGCGGGGGGGTCGTTTCCGGGACTAGCGGGAGGGACAATGAGCAGTTCTTC. It translates to CASGGVVSGTSGRDNEQFF. The variable domain in full, completed from reference TRBV28 and TRBJ2-1, reads DVKVTQSSRYLVKRTGEKVFLECVQDMDHENMFWYRQDPGLGLRLIYFSYDVKMKEKGDIPEGYSVSREKKERFSLILESASTNQTSMYLCASGGVVSGTSGRDNEQFFGPGTRLTVL.

This clonotype was detected many times. The J gene is TRBJ2-7, the V gene TRBV6-1; tentatively, D is TRBD2 (5 bases). The ends were cut back, 6 bases at V and 1 base at J, with 10 bases in the middle. The CDR3 runs 13 residues. CDR1 MNHNS and CDR2 SASEGT come from the germline V gene. The DNA for the CDR3 is TGTGCCAGCAGACGAACTAGATCCTACGAGCAGTACTTC. Its protein product is CASRRTRSYEQYF.

This clonotype came up a few times. Here the CDR3 DNA reads TGCGCCAGCAGCCAAGAGGTCCACAGGGGTAACACCATATATTTT. Residues: CASSQEVHRGNTIYF. The V gene is TRBV4-1, the J gene TRBJ1-3; TRBD1 aligns across 7 bases. This CDR3 has 15 residues. Per the germline V gene, CDR1 is MGHRA and CDR2 is YSYEKL. Germline trimming cut 0 bases from V and 7 bases from J; bases unmatched to any gene: 6.

In its sample, this clonotype was seen many times. The gene calls are TRBV3-1 and TRBJ2-1, with 7 bases fitting TRBD1. The CDR3 totals 15 residues. With V trimmed by 6 bases and J by 7 bases, 12 bases remained unmatched. Germline loops: CDR1 LGHDT, CDR2 YNNKEL (reference sequence). The CDR3 DNA reads as TGTGCCAGCAGGCTAGGGGTGACAGGGAAGAATGAGCAGTTCTTC. Translated, it gives CASRLGVTGKNEQFF.

This clonotype was detected many times. The gene calls are TRBV20-1 and TRBJ2-5; 13 bases are shared with TRBD2. Germline lookup yields CDR1 DFQATT and CDR2 SNEGSKA (reference sequence). The junction had 6 bases not matched to a gene; V was cut back by 6 bases and J by 5 bases. This CDR3 is built from 14 residues. In DNA, the CDR3 is TGCAGTGCCTCTGGGACTAGCGGGAAGGAGACCCAGTACTTC. It is translated as CSASGTSGKETQYF.

This clonotype turned up a few times. J is TRBJ2-1 and V is TRBV5-4, with 8 bases lining up with TRBD2. From germline, CDR1 is SGHNT and CDR2 YYREEE (reference sequence). The trim removed 0 bases at V and 8 bases at J, leaving 1 base unmatched. The CDR3 contains 13 residues. The CDR3 bases are TGTGCCAGCAGCTTGGGACTAGCGTATGAGCAGTTCTTC. It is translated as CASSLGLAYEQFF.

This clonotype occurred many times. The V gene is TRBV5-1, the J gene TRBJ2-1, with 7 bases aligning to TRBD1. The CDR3 spans 14 residues. Germline CDR1 and CDR2: SGHRS and YFSETQ. The trim removed 3 bases at V and 10 bases at J, leaving 10 bases unmatched. This CDR3 is CASSYEATGNEQFF. The CDR3 DNA reads as TGCGCCAGCAGCTATGAGGCGACAGGGAACGAGCAGTTCTTC.

V is TRBV10-3 and J is TRBJ1-2; D gene uncertain. The CDR3 length is 12 residues. V was trimmed by 1 base and J by 8 bases, leaving 8 bases between them. Germline CDR1 ENHRY, CDR2 SYGVKD. Here the CDR3 reads CAISELGGGYTF. Written as DNA, the CDR3 is TGTGCCATCAGTGAGTTGGGCGGCGGCTACACCTTC.

This clonotype was picked up many times. The rearrangement links TRBV20-1 to TRBJ2-7; unclear D gene. The CDR3 runs 10 residues. Germline lookup yields CDR1 DFQATT and CDR2 SNEGSKA (reference sequence). With 5 bases removed from V and 6 bases from J, the gap between germline ends came to 8 bases. CDR3 sequence (DNA): TGCAGTGCTGACTTTGGCGAGCAGTACTTC. Residues: CSADFGEQYF.

This clonotype occurred many times. This sequence joins TRBV28 and TRBJ1-5; 7 positions match TRBD1. From germline, CDR1 is MDHEN and CDR2 SYDVKM. The V and J ends lost 6 bases and 5 bases, in that order; junction bases with no gene match: 13. This CDR3 spans 16 amino acids. The CDR3 region has the DNA TGTGCCAGCAGCCGATGGGAGTGGGGACAGCATCAGCCCCAGCATTTT. Its protein is CASSRWEWGQHQPQHF. Filled out from reference TRBV28 and TRBJ1-5, the complete variable domain reads DVKVTQSSRYLVKRTGEKVFLECVQDMDHENMFWYRQDPGLGLRLIYFSYDVKMKEKGDIPEGYSVSREKKERFSLILESASTNQTSMYLCASSRWEWGQHQPQHFGDGTRLSIL.

This clonotype has a count of ten or more. The rearrangement joins TRBV7-2 to TRBJ2-5, with TRBD2 matching 7 bases. Trimming at V came to 3 bases and at J to 5 bases, leaving 9 bases not matched to a gene. This CDR3 is 15 amino acids long. Germline CDR1 SGHTA, CDR2 FQGNSA. As DNA, the CDR3 is TGTGCCAGCAGCTTGCTAGGGTGGGGGGGGGAGACCCAGTACTTC. It codes for CASSLLGWGGETQYF.